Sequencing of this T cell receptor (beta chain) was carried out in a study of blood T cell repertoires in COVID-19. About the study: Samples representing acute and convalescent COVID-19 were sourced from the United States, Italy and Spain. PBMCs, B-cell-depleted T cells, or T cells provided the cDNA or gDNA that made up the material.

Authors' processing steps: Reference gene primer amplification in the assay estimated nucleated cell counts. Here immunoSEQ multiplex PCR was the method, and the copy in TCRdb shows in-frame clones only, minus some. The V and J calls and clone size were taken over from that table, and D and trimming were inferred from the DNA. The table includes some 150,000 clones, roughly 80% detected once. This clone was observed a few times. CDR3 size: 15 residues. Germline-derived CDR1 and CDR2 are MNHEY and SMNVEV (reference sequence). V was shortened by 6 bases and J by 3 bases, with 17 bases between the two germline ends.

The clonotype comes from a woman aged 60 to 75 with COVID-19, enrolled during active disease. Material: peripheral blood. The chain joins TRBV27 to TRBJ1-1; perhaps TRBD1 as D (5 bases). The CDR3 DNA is TGTGCCAGCAGCATTGGGGGAGGGTTGGACACTGAAGCTTTCTTT. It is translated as CASSIGGGLDTEAFF.